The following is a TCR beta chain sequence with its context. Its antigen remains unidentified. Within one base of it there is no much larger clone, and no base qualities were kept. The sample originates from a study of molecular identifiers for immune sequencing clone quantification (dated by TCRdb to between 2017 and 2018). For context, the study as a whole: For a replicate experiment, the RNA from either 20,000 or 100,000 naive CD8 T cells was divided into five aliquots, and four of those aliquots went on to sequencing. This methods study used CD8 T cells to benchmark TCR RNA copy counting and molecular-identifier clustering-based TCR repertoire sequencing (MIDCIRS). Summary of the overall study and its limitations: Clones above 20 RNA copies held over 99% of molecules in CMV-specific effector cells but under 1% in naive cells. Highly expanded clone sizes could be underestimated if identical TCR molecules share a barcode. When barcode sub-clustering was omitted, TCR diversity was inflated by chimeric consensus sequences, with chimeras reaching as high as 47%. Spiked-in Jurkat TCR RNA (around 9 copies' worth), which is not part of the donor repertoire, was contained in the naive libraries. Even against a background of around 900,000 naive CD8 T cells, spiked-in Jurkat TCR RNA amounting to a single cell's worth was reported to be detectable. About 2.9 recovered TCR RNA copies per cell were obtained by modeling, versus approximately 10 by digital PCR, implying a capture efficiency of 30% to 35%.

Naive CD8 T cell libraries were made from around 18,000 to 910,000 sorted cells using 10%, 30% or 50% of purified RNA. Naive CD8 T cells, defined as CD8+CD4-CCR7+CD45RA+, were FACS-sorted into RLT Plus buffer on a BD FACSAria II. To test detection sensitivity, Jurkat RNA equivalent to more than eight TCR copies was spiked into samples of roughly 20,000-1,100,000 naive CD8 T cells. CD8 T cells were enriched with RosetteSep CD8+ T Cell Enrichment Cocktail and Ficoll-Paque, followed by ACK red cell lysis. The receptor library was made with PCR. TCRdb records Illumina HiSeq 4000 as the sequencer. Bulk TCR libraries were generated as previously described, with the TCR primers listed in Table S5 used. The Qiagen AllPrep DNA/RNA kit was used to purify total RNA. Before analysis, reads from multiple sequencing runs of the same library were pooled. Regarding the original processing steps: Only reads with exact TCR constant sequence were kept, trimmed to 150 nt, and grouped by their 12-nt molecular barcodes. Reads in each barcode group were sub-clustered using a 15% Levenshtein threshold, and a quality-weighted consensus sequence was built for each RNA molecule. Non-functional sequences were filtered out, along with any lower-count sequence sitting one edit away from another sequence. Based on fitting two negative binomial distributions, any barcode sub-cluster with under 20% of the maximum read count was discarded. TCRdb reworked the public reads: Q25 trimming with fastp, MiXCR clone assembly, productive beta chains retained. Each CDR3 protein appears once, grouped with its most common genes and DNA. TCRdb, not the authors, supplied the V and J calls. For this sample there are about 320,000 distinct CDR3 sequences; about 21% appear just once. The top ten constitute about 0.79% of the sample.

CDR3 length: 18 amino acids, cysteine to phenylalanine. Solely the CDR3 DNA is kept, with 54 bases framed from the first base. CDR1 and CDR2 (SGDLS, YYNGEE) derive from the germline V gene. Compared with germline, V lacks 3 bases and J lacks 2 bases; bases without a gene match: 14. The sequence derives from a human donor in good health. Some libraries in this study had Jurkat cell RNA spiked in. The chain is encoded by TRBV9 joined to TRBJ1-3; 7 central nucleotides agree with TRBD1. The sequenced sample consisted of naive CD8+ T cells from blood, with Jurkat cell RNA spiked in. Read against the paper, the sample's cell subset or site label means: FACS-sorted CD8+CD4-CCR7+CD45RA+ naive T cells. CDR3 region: CASSAEEGTDVPGNTIYF. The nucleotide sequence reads TGTGCCAGCAGCGCGGAGGAAGGGACAGACGTTCCTGGAAACACCATATATTTT.